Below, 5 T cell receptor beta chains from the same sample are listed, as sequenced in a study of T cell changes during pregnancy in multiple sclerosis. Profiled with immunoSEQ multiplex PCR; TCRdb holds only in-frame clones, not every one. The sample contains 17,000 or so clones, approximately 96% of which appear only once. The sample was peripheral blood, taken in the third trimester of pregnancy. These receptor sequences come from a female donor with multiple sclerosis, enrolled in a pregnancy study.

CDR3 sequence: CASSSFRDSRRETQYF. The CDR3 bases are TGTGCCAGCAGTTCCTTCAGGGACAGCCGTAGGGAGACCCAGTACTTC. The chain uses TRBV28 and TRBJ2-5, with TRBD1 matching over 7 bases. From germline, CDR1 is MDHEN and CDR2 SYDVKM. V trimming: 4 bases; J trimming: 5 bases; junction bases outside the gene matches: 13. CDR3 length: 16 amino acids.

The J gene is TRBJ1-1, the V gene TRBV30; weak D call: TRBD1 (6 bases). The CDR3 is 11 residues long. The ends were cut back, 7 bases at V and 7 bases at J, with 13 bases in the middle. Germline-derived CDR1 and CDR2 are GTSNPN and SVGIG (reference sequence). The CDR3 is CASKGGVEAFF. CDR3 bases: TGTGCCTCAAAGGGGGGGGTTGAAGCTTTCTTT.

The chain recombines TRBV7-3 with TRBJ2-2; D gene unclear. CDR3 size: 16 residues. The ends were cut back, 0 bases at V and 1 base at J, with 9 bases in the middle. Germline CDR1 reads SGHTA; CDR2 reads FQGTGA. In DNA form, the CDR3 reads TGTGCCAGCAGCTTAACCCCTCCCGGGAACACCGGGGAGCTGTTTTTT. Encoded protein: CASSLTPPGNTGELFF.

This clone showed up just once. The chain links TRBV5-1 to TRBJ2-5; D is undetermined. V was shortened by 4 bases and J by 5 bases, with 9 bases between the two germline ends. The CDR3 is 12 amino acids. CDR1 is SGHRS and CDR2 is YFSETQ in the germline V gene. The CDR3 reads CASSPPGETQYF. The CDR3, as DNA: TGCGCCAGCAGCCCGCCGGGTGAGACCCAGTACTTC.

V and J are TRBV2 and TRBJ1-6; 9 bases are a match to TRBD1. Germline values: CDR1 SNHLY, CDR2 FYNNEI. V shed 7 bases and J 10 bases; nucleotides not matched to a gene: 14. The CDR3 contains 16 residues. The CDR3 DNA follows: TGTGCCAGCATGGGGGGGGGACAGGGAATTTACTCACCCCTCCACTTT. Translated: CASMGGGQGIYSPLHF.